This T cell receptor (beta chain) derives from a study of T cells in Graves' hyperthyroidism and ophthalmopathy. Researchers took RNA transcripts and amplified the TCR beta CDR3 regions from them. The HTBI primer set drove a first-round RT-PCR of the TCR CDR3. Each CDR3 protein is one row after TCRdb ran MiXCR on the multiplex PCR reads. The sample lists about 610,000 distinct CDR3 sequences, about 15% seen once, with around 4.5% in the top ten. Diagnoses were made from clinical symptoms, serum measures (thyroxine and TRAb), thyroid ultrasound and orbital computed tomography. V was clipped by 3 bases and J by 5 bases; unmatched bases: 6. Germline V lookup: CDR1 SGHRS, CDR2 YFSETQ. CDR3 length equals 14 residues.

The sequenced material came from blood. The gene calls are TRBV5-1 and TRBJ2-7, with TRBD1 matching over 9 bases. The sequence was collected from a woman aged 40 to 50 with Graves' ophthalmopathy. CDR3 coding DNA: TGCGCCAGCAGCTCCGGGACAGGGTTCGACGAGCAGTACTTC. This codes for CASSSGTGFDEQYF.